This TCR beta chain is drawn from a study of regulatory T cells in long-lasting Graves disease (dated by TCRdb to about 2021). Regarding the research as a whole: Persistent Graves' disease was defined as persistently positive TSH receptor autoantibodies together with antithyroid drug treatment for over 5 years. Persistent Graves' disease patients were compared with newly diagnosed Graves' disease patients by peripheral blood TCR sequencing and RNA sequencing. The study was registered as a clinical trial and conducted in China. Antithyroid drugs had been taken for approximately ten years on average by persistent Graves' disease patients in the clinical cohort. A total of roughly 35 samples underwent TCR sequencing: around 13 from persistent and around 20 from newly diagnosed Graves' disease patients.

The germline V gene supplies CDR1 MNHNS and CDR2 SASEGT. Spanning cysteine to phenylalanine, the CDR3 consists of 16 amino acids. Only the CDR3 DNA stays, 48 bases, in frame from base 1. Germline trimming: 8 bases from V, 0 bases from J; junction bases outside gene matches: 10. The time point label on this specimen signifies: persistent/refractory GD, antithyroid drugs over 5 years with positive TRAb. For both TCR sequencing and RNA sequencing, RNA was extracted from PBMCs using TRIzol. The diagnosis of Graves' disease followed American Thyroid Association guidelines. Patients for the study were recruited at an endocrinology department in Xi'an, China. Each patient gave about 9.1 milliliters of peripheral blood, collected in an EDTA anticoagulant tube. Ficoll Paque Plus density gradient separation was used to isolate PBMCs, and no further T cell sorting was done. An Agilent 2100 Bioanalyzer and agarose gel were used to check RNA quality, while a NanoDrop 2000 measured RNA concentration.

Libraries were prepared through multiplex PCR. The reads were generated on an Illumina HiSeq 4000. To build TCR beta libraries, CDR3 regions were amplified by Arm-PCR using iRepertoire HTBI primers. Gel purification was performed on PCR products prior to sequencing. The original pipeline was this. Gene usage analysis of CDR3 amino acid clonotypes used the approximately 62 TRBV and around 13 TRBJ segments found across samples. COPE and FqMerger were used to merge filtered high-quality paired reads into contigs. BLAST was used to align contigs to IMGT TRBV, TRBD and TRBJ reference genes, with CDR3 defined following IMGT. Any clonotype with a frequency above 0.1% was classified as a highly expanded clone. Repertoire diversity was measured by Shannon entropy, and V-J evenness by the Gini coefficient. Public clonotypes were defined as clonotypes shared by more than one individual. The raw public reads went through TCRdb reprocessing: fastp at Q25, MiXCR clone calling, in-frame beta chains kept. Entries are consolidated by CDR3 protein sequence, retaining the most common genes and DNA. These V and J calls derive from TCRdb rather than the authors' analysis. This sample is represented by hundreds of thousands of distinct CDR3 sequences; 30% of them were singletons. Jointly, the top ten make up roughly 40% of the sample.

With respect to this clonotype: The clone's antigen remains unknown. No per-base quality is available; no much larger clone lies one base away.

The study at large found these results: Lower TCR Shannon entropy and fewer highly expanded clones were observed in persistent Graves' disease patients than in newly diagnosed patients, which suggested clonal expansion. Only peripheral blood was studied, because thyroid tissue, the primary lesion, was inaccessible. The authors noted that the small sample size was a limitation that may lower accuracy. Sequencing and analysis were limited to the TCR beta chain. Preferential use of TRBV28, TRBJ1-2 and TRBJ2-5 was observed in persistent disease, whereas TRBV20-1 and TRBJ2-1 were favored in newly diagnosed disease. Patients with persistent disease shared more public clonotypes (fewer than 3,000) than newly diagnosed patients did (more than 900).

The sequence was collected from a female donor with Graves disease. The chain is assembled from TRBV6-1 and TRBJ1-5, with 7 bases matching TRBD1. The material was peripheral blood mononuclear cells (PBMCs), obtained when the disease was refractory, from a patient treated with antithyroid drugs. The bases read TGTGCCAGCCGGGCAGCGGCAGGGGGTAGCAATCAGCCCCAGCATTTT. This translates into CASRAAAGGSNQPQHF.